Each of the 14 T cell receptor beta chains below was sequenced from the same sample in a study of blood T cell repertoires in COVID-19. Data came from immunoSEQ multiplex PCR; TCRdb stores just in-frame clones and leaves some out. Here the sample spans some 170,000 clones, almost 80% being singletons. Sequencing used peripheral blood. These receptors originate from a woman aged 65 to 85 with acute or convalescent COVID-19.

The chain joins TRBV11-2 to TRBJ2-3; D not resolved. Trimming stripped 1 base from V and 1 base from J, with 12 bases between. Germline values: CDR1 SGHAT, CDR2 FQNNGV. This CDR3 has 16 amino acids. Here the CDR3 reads CASSLVNEVRTDTQYF. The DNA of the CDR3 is TGTGCCAGCAGCTTAGTTAACGAGGTACGCACAGATACGCAGTATTTT.

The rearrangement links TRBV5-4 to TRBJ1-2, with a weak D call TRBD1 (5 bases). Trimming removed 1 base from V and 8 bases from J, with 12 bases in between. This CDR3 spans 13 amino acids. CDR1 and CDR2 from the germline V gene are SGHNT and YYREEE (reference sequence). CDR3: CASSLLDIEGYTF. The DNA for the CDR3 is TGTGCCAGCAGCTTGTTGGACATAGAAGGCTACACCTTC.

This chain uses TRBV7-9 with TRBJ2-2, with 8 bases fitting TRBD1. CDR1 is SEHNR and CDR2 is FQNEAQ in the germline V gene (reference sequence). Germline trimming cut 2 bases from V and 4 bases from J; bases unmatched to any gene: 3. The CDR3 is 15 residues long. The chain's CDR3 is CASSLQGAITGELFF. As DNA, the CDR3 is TGTGCCAGCAGCTTACAGGGGGCAATCACCGGGGAGCTGTTTTTT. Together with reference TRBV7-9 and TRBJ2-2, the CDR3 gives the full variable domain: DTGVSQNPRHKITKRGQNVTFRCDPISEHNRLYWYRQTLGQGPEFLTYFQNEAQLEKSRLLSDRFSAERPKGSFSTLEIQRTEQGDSAMYLCASSLQGAITGELFFGEGSRLTVL.

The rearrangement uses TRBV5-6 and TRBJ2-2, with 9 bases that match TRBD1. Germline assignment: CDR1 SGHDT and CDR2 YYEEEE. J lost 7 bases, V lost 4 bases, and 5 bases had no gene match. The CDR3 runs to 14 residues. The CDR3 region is CASSLQGAGGELFF. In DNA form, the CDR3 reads TGTGCCAGCAGCCTACAGGGGGCGGGCGGGGAGCTGTTTTTT.

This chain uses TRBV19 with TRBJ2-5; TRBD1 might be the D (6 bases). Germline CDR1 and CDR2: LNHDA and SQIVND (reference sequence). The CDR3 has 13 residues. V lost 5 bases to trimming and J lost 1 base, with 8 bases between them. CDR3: CASSDRSQETQYF. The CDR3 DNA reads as TGTGCCAGTAGTGACAGGTCCCAAGAGACCCAGTACTTC.

The CDR3 bases are TGTGCCAGCAACATTATCTCCTATAATTCACCCCTCCACTTT. The encoded protein is CASNIISYNSPLHF. The chain is built from TRBV2 and TRBJ1-6; D gene unclear. CDR1 and CDR2 (germline): SNHLY, FYNNEI. The length of the CDR3 is 14 residues. Trimming shortened V by 7 bases and J by 0 bases, and 7 bases separated the two germline ends.

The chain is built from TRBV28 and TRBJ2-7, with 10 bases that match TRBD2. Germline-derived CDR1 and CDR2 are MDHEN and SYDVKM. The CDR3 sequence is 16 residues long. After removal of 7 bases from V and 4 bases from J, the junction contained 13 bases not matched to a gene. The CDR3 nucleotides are TGTGCCAGCACCCTTTGGGCTAGCGGGAGTTTGTACGAGCAGTACTTC. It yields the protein CASTLWASGSLYEQYF. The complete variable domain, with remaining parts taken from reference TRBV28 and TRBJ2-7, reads DVKVTQSSRYLVKRTGEKVFLECVQDMDHENMFWYRQDPGLGLRLIYFSYDVKMKEKGDIPEGYSVSREKKERFSLILESASTNQTSMYLCASTLWASGSLYEQYFGPGTRLTVT.

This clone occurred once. The CDR3 sequence: CASSGGRPEPQHF. CDR3 sequence (DNA): TGTGCCAGTTCAGGGGGCCGCCCGGAGCCCCAGCATTTT. This rearrangement joins TRBV2 to TRBJ1-5; TRBD1 aligns across 8 bases. Germline CDR1 SNHLY, CDR2 FYNNEI. V shed 9 bases and J 8 bases; nucleotides not matched to a gene: 9. CDR3 size: 13 residues.

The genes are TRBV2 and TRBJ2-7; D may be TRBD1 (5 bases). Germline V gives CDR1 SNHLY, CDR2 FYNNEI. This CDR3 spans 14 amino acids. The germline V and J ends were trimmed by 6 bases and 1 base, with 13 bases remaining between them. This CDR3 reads CASRGPDSSYEQYF. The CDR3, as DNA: TGTGCCAGCAGGGGCCCCGACAGTTCCTACGAGCAGTACTTC.

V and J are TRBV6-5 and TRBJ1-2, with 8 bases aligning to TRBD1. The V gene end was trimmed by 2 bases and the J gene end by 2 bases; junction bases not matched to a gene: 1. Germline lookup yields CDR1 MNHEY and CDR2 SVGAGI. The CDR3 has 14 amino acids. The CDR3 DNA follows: TGTGCCAGCAGTTACCGACAGGGGAACTATGGCTACACCTTC. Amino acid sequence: CASSYRQGNYGYTF.

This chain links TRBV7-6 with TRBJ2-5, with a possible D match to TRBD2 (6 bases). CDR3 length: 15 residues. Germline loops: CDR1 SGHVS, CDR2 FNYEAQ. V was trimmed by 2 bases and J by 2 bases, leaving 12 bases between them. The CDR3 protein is CASSLLSGRQETQYF. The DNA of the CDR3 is TGTGCCAGCAGCTTACTTAGCGGCAGACAAGAGACCCAGTACTTC.

CDR3 sequence reads: CASSERVAGTYEQFF. The CDR3 DNA follows: TGTGCCAGCAGTGAACGTGTAGCGGGAACGTATGAGCAGTTCTTC. The V call is TRBV2, the J call TRBJ2-1; 8 bases match TRBD2. The germline V gene encodes CDR1 SNHLY and CDR2 FYNNEI. J lost 8 bases, V lost 2 bases, and 8 bases had no gene match. The CDR3 has 15 amino acids.

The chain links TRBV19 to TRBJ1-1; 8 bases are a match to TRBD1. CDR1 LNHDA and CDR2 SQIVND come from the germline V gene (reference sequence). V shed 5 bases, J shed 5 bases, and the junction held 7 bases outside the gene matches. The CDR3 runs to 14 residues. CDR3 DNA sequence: TGTGCCAGTAGTGAGAGACAGGGGCGGACTGAAGCTTTCTTT. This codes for CASSERQGRTEAFF.

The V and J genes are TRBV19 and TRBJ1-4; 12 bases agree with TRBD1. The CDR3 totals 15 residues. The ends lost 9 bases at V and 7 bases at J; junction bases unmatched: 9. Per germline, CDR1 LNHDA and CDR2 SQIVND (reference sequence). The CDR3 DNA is TGTGCCAGCGGGACAGGGGGCGTATCGGGTGAAAAACTGTTTTTT. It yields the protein CASGTGGVSGEKLFF.